Given below is one T cell receptor beta chain in context. In the authors' methods: Amplified reference gene primers provided the basis for estimating nucleated cell counts. Some clones are missing from TCRdb's copy, which holds only in-frame ones; the method was immunoSEQ multiplex PCR. The V and J calls and the clone size are those of that table, but D and trimming were determined from the DNA. Here the sample spans under 100,000 clones, 80% to 90% being singletons. This specimen belongs to a study of blood T cell repertoires in COVID-19. Study background: Spain, Italy and the United States supplied samples that represented acute and convalescent COVID-19. Nucleic acid was either cDNA or gDNA, and it came from T cells, B-cell-depleted T cells, or PBMCs.

The V end lost 2 bases, the J end lost 4 bases, and 12 bases lay between the germline ends. Per the germline V gene, CDR1 is SEHNR and CDR2 is FQNEAQ (reference sequence). CDR3 size: 15 residues. The sequencing sample was made of peripheral blood. The clonotype comes from a human donor in a cohort sampled during active COVID-19. This chain links TRBV7-9 with TRBJ1-3, with D possibly matching TRBD1 (5 bases). CDR3 in amino acids: CASSLLQVFGNTIYF. Written as DNA, the CDR3 is TGTGCCAGCAGCTTACTACAGGTTTTCGGAAACACCATATATTTT.